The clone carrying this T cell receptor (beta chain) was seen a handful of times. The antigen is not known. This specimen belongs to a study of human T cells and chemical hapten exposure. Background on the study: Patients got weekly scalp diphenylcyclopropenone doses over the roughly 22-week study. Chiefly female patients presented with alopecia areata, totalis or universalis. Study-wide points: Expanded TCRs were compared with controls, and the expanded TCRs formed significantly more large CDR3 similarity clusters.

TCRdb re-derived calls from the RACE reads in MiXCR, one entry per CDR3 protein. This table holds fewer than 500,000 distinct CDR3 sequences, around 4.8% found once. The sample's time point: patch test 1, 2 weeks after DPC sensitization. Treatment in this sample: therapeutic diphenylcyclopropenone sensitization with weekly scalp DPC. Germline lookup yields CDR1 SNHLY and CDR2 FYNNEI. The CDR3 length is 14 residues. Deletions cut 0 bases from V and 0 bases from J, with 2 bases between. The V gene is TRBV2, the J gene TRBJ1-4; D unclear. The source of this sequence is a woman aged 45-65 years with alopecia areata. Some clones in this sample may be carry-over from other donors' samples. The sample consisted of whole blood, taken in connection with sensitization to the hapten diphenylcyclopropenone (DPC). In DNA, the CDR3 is TGTGCCAGCAGTGAAGCTACAACTAATGAAAAACTGTTTTTT. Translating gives CASSEATTNEKLFF.